This TCR beta chain was recorded in a study of blood T cells in healthy people across ages. Study-wide findings and caveats: Relative to aged donors, long-lived donors carried more naive CD4+ cells and displayed higher diversity.

Total RNA amounts of at least 6 micrograms were extracted per sample. A word on this clonotype: Its antigen is as yet unknown.

A J-beta primer mix and a sample-barcoded 5' primer were used in a second PCR of about 7 to 11 cycles. Each TCR beta cDNA got a 12-nucleotide random molecular identifier. TCRdb redid the calling of the 5' RACE reads with MiXCR, one entry per CDR3 protein. This repertoire shows hundreds of thousands of distinct CDR3 sequences, roughly 30% found once; its top ten account for 15%. This TCR derives from a woman of 80 years or more in good health. The sequenced sample was blood.

DNA of the CDR3: TGCGCCAGCAGCTTGTCTCGAGGGACAGGGTCCTACAATGAGCAGTTCTTC. Amino acids: CASSLSRGTGSYNEQFF. J is TRBJ2-1 and V is TRBV5-1; 9 positions agree with TRBD1. The germline gives CDR1 SGHRS, CDR2 YFSETQ. This CDR3 has 17 amino acids. Trimming cost V 1 base and J 1 base; bases outside gene matches: 6.